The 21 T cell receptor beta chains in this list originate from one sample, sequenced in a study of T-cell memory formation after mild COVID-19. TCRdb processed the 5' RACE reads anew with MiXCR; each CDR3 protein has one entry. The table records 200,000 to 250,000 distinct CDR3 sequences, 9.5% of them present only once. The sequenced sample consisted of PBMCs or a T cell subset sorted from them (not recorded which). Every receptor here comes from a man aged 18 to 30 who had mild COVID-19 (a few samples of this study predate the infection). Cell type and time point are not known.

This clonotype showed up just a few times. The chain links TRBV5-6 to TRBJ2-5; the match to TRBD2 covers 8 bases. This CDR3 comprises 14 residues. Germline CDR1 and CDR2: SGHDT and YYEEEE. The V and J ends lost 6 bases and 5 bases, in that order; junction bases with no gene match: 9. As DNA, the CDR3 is TGTGCCAGCACCCGCGCGGGGGGCCCGGAGACCCAGTACTTC. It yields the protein CASTRAGGPETQYF.

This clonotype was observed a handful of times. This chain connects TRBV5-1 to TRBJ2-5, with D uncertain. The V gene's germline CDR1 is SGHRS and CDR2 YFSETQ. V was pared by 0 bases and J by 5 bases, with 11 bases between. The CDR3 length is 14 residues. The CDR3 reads CASSLGVGLETQYF. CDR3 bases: TGCGCCAGCAGCTTGGGGGTAGGGTTGGAGACCCAGTACTTC.

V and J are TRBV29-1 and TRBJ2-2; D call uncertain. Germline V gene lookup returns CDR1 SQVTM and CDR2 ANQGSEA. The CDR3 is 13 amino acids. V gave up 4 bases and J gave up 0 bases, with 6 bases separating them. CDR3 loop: CSVAFPNTGELFF. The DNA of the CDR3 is TGCAGCGTTGCTTTTCCGAACACCGGGGAGCTGTTTTTT.

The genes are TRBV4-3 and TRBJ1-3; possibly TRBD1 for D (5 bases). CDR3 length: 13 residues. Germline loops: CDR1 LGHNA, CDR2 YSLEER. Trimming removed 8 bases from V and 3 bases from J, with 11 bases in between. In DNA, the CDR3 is TGCGCCAGCCTCCGGAGGGGTGGAAACACCATATATTTT. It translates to CASLRRGGNTIYF.

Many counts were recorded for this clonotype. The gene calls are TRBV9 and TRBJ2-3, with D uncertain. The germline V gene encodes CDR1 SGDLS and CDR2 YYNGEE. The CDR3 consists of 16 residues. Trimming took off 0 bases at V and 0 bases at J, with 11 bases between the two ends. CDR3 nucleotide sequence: TGTGCCAGCAGCGTAGCTGGGCAGCCTAGCACAGATACGCAGTATTTT. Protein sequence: CASSVAGQPSTDTQYF. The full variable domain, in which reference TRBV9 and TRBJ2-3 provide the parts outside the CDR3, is DSGVTQTPKHLITATGQRVTLRCSPRSGDLSVYWYQQSLDQGLQFLIQYYNGEERAKGNILERFSAQQFPDLHSELNLSSLELGDSALYFCASSVAGQPSTDTQYFGPGTRLTVL.

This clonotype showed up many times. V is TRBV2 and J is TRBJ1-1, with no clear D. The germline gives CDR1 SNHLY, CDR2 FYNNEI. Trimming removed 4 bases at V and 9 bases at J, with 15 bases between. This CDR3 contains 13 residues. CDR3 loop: CASSARVRSKAFF. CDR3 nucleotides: TGTGCCAGCAGTGCGAGGGTGAGAAGTAAAGCTTTCTTT. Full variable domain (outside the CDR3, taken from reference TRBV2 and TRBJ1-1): EPEVTQTPSHQVTQMGQEVILRCVPISNHLYFYWYRQILGQKVEFLVSFYNNEISEKSEIFDDQFSVERPDGSNFTLKIRSTKLEDSAMYFCASSARVRSKAFFGQGTRLTVV.

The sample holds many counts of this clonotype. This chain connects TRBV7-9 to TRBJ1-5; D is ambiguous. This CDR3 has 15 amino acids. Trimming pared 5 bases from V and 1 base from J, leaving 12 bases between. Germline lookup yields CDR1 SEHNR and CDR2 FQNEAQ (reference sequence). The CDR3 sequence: CASSNTVYSNQPQHF. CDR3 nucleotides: TGTGCCAGCAGCAACACCGTCTACAGCAATCAGCCCCAGCATTTT.

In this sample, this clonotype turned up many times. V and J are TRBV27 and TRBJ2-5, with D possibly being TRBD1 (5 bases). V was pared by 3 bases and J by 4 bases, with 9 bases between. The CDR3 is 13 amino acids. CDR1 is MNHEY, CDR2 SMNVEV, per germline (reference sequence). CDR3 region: CASSFRVRETQYF. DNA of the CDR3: TGTGCCAGCAGTTTCAGGGTCCGAGAGACCCAGTACTTC.

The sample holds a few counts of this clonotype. The CDR3 coding sequence is TGTGCCAGCAGCTTAGACGAGAATCAGCCCCAGCATTTT. Protein sequence: CASSLDENQPQHF. This sequence joins TRBV11-2 and TRBJ1-5; D gene unclear. Germline CDR1 is SGHAT and CDR2 is FQNNGV. Trimming shortened V by 0 bases and J by 4 bases, and 4 bases separated the two germline ends. The CDR3 is 13 amino acids.

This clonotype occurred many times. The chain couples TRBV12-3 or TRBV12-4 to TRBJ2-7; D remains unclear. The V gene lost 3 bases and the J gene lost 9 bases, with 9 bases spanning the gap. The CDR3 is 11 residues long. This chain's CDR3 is CASSFEYGQYF. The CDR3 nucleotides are TGTGCCAGCAGTTTTGAATATGGGCAGTACTTC.

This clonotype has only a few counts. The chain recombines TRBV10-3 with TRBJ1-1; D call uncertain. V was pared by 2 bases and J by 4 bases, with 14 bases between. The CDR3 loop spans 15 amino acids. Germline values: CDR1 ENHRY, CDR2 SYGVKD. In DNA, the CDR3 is TGTGCCATCAGTGAGCCAACCCCGGGTACCACTGAAGCTTTCTTT. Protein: CAISEPTPGTTEAFF.

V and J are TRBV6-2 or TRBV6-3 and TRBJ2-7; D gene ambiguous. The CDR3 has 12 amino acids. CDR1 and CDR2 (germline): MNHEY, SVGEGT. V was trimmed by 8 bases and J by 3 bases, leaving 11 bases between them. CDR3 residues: CASGPLVYEQYF. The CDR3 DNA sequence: TGTGCCAGCGGCCCCCTGGTCTACGAGCAGTACTTC.

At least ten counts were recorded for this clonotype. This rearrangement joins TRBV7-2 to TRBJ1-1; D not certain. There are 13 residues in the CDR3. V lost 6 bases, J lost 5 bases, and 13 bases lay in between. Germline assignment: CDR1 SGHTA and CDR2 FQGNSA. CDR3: CASSRRPGTEAFF. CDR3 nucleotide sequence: TGTGCCAGCAGTCGTAGACCGGGAACTGAAGCTTTCTTT.

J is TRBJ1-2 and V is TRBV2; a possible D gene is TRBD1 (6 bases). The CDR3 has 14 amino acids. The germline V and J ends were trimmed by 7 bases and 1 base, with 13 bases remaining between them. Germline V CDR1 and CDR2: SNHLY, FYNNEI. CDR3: CASTLDRINYGYTF. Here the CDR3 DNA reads TGTGCCAGCACCCTTGACAGGATTAACTATGGCTACACCTTC.

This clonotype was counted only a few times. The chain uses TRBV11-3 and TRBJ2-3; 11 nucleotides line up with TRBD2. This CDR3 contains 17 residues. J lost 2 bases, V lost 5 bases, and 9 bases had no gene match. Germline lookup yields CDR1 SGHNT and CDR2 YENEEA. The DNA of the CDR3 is TGTGCCAGCAGCCCTTCCCTGACTAGCGGGGTCACAGATACGCAGTATTTT. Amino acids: CASSPSLTSGVTDTQYF. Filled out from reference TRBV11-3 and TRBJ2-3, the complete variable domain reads EAGVVQSPRYKIIEKKQPVAFWCNPISGHNTLYWYLQNLGQGPELLIRYENEEAVDDSQLPKDRFSAERLKGVDSTLKIQPAELGDSAVYLCASSPSLTSGVTDTQYFGPGTRLTVL.

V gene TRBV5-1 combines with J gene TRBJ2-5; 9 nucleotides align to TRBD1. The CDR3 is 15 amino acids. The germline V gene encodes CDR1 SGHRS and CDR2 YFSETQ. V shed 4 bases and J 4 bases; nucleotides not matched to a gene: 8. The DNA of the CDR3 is TGCGCCAGCAGCATAGGACAGGGGCAGGGAGAGACCCAGTACTTC. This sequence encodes CASSIGQGQGETQYF.

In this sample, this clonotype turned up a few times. The CDR3 DNA reads TGCAGTGCTAGTTTGGGTCCTGCGAGAGGCACCATATATTTT. This sequence encodes CSASLGPARGTIYF. This chain uses TRBV20-1 with TRBJ1-3; D not certain. V dropped 3 bases and J dropped 9 bases, with 18 bases sitting between them. The CDR3 consists of 14 residues. Germline CDR1 is DFQATT and CDR2 is SNEGSKA (reference sequence).

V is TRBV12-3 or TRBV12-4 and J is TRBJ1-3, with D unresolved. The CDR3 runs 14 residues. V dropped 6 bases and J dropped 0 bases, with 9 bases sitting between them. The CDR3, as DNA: TGTGCCAGCAGCAGGTGGAGCTCTGGAAACACCATATATTTT. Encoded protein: CASSRWSSGNTIYF.

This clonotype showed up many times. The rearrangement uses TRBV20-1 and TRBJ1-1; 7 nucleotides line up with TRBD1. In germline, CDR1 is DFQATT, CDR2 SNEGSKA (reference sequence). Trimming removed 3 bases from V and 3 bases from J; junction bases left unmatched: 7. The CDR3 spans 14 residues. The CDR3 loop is CSASPGTAYTEAFF. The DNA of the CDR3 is TGCAGTGCTAGCCCCGGGACAGCTTACACTGAAGCTTTCTTT.

This CDR3 is CASSLKWGGHYGYTF. The CDR3, as DNA: TGTGCCAGCAGTTTGAAGTGGGGAGGGCACTATGGCTACACCTTC. V and J are TRBV27 and TRBJ1-2; no reliable D call. CDR3 length: 15 residues. The germline gives CDR1 MNHEY, CDR2 SMNVEV (reference sequence). Trimming removed 3 bases from V and 3 bases from J, with 14 bases in between.

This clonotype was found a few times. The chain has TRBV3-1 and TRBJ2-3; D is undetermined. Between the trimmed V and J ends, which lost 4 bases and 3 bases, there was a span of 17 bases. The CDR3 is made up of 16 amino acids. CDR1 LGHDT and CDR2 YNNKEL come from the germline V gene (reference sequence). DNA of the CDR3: TGTGCCAGCAGCCCTTTAAGTGGGGATAAAACAGATACGCAGTATTTT. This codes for CASSPLSGDKTDTQYF.